The clone carrying this T cell receptor (beta chain) was seen ten or more times. Its antigen is as yet unknown. CDR1 is SNHLY and CDR2 is FYNNEI in the germline V gene. The CDR3 covers 14 residues. Trimming took 6 bases from V and 9 from J; bases not matched to a gene: 6. This entry comes from a study of T cells after yellow fever vaccination. Study-wide background: Some fractions had low cell numbers, and these were prepared with SMART-Seq v4 Ultra Low Input. Whole-study results and caveats: Contaminating bulk clonotypes could be abundant in FACS-sorted repertoires.

It was through 5'RACE template switching that TCR cDNA was made, with a universal primer site and UMIs added. TCRdb reprocessed the 5' RACE reads with MiXCR, giving one entry per CDR3 protein. The sample holds 300,000 or so distinct CDR3 sequences, 4% seen once. The sequence was collected from a man aged 18 to 30 who received the YFV17D yellow fever vaccine. The material sequenced was PBMCs, taken 5 days after the yellow fever booster vaccination. The gene calls are TRBV2 and TRBJ2-1; 12 bases line up with TRBD1. The CDR3 sequence: CASRGQGAISEQFF. DNA of the CDR3: TGTGCCAGCAGGGGACAGGGGGCAATCAGTGAGCAGTTCTTC. The full variable domain, rest sourced from reference TRBV2 and TRBJ2-1, is EPEVTQTPSHQVTQMGQEVILRCVPISNHLYFYWYRQILGQKVEFLVSFYNNEISEKSEIFDDQFSVERPDGSNFTLKIRSTKLEDSAMYFCASRGQGAISEQFFGPGTRLTVL.